This paragraph reports one T cell receptor beta chain. The antigen remains unidentified. Quantitative molecular-barcoded 5'-RACE generated the TCR beta libraries. MiXCR, applied by TCRdb to the 5' RACE reads, yields one record per CDR3 protein. The sample lists approximately 440,000 distinct CDR3 sequences, roughly 15% seen once, with approximately 0.97% in the top ten. The sample originates from a study of CD8 T cells in ankylosing spondylitis. Study-level findings and limits: A motif of fewer than ten highly homologous TCR beta variants was seen as apparently characteristic of ankylosing spondylitis blood.

V was shortened by 5 bases and J by 0 bases, with 14 bases between the two germline ends. CDR1 and CDR2 (germline): SEHNR, FQNEAQ (reference sequence). This CDR3 region has 15 residues. This chain connects TRBV7-9 to TRBJ2-7, with D unresolved. Input material: blood, either unsorted or a sorted T cell fraction (not recorded which). The origin of this receptor is a male donor with ankylosing spondylitis. The CDR3 spells CASSPSGSLSYEQYF. The CDR3 DNA follows: TGTGCCAGCAGCCCCAGTGGGTCCCTCTCCTACGAGCAGTACTTC.